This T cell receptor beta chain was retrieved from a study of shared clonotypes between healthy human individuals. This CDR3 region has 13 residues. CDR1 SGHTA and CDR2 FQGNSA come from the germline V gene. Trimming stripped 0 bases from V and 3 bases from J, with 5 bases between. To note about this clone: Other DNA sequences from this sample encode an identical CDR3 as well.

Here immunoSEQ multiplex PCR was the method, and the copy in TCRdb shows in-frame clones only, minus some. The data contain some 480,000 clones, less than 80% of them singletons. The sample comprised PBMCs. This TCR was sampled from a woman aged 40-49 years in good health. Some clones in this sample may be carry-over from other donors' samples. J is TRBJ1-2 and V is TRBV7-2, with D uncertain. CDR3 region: CASSLATDYGYTF. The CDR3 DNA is TGTGCCAGCAGCTTAGCTACAGACTATGGCTACACCTTC.